Presented here are 19 T cell receptor beta chains from one specimen sequenced in a study of T cell responses to AZD1222 COVID-19 vaccine. Using immunoSEQ multiplex PCR, the repertoire was profiled, and TCRdb retains in-frame clones only, with some absent. The sample has about 130,000 clones; around 94% are singletons. The material sequenced was peripheral blood, taken on day 0 of AZD1222 vaccination. These receptors all come from an adult in good health.

The gene calls are TRBV3-1 (or the pseudogene TRBV3-2) and TRBJ2-5; D tentatively fits TRBD1 or TRBD2 (6 bases each). This CDR3 has 15 residues. Trimming took off 4 bases at V and 7 bases at J, with 19 bases between the two ends. The germline V gene has CDR1 LGHDT and CDR2 YNNKEL (reference sequence). The CDR3 spells CASSPSGLGARTQYF. CDR3 DNA sequence: TGTGCCAGCAGCCCAAGCGGGCTGGGGGCTAGGACCCAGTACTTC.

This chain links TRBV11-2 with TRBJ2-1; D is ambiguous. Per the germline V gene, CDR1 is SGHAT and CDR2 is FQNNGV. Between the trimmed V and J ends, which lost 5 bases and 0 bases, there was a span of 5 bases. The CDR3 length is 13 residues. Here the CDR3 reads CASSVGSYNEQFF. CDR3 nucleotides: TGTGCCAGCAGCGTCGGCTCCTACAATGAGCAGTTCTTC.

The CDR3, as DNA: TGCAGCGTTGACATCACAGGGAGGGGCACTGAAGCTTTCTTT. Protein sequence: CSVDITGRGTEAFF. The V gene is TRBV29-1, the J gene TRBJ1-1, with D possibly being TRBD1 (6 bases). Between the trimmed V and J ends, which lost 3 bases and 4 bases, there was a span of 15 bases. This CDR3 region has 14 residues. Germline loops: CDR1 SQVTM, CDR2 ANQGSEA.

The chain joins TRBV2 to TRBJ2-1; no firm D call. The germline gives CDR1 SNHLY, CDR2 FYNNEI. The V end lost 7 bases, the J end lost 6 bases, and 10 bases lay between the germline ends. The CDR3 is 12 amino acids. CDR3 in DNA: TGTGCCAGCACCCTGACTGCCAATGAGCAGTTCTTC. Protein: CASTLTANEQFF.

This chain links TRBV6-5 with TRBJ1-3, with 8 positions matching TRBD1. The junction had 7 bases not matched to a gene; V was cut back by 6 bases and J by 3 bases. Germline V gene data show CDR1 as MNHEY and CDR2 as SVGAGI. The CDR3 contains 15 residues. The CDR3 DNA sequence: TGTGCCAGCAGCGCGACAGGGGCTTTTGGAAACACCATATATTTT. Encoded protein: CASSATGAFGNTIYF.

The genes are TRBV4-3 and TRBJ1-2; D not resolved. There are 12 residues in the CDR3. CDR1 is LGHNA, CDR2 YSLEER, per germline. The V end lost 0 bases, the J end lost 8 bases, and 7 bases lay between the germline ends. DNA for the CDR3: TGCGCCAGCAGCCAAGATGGTCGCGGCTACACCTTC. It yields the protein CASSQDGRGYTF.

V usage is TRBV7-9 and J usage is TRBJ1-1; no definite D call. The length of the CDR3 is 12 residues. CDR1 is SEHNR, CDR2 FQNEAQ, per germline (reference sequence). Trimming left V 5 bases short and J 3 bases short, with 7 bases between. The CDR3 nucleotides are TGTGCCAGCAGCCCGGAGTACACTGAAGCTTTCTTT. Protein product: CASSPEYTEAFF.

The J gene is TRBJ2-7, the V gene TRBV7-7; D is perhaps TRBD1 (6 bases). The CDR3 spans 15 residues. V lost 1 base, J lost 1 base, and 11 bases lay in between. The germline gives CDR1 SSHAT, CDR2 FNYEAQ (reference sequence). CDR3 loop: CASSLGTGPSYEQYF. As DNA, the CDR3 is TGTGCCAGCAGCTTAGGTACAGGGCCTTCCTACGAGCAGTACTTC.

The chain joins TRBV29-1 to TRBJ1-5, with no clear D. V gave up 6 bases and J gave up 4 bases, with 13 bases separating them. The CDR3 sequence is 13 residues long. CDR1 SQVTM and CDR2 ANQGSEA come from the germline V gene. The CDR3 DNA reads TGCAGCGTCCGAGACGGAAAGAATCAGCCCCAGCATTTT. Amino acids: CSVRDGKNQPQHF.

This clone was seen only a few times. V gene TRBV5-5 combines with J gene TRBJ1-6, with 8 positions matching TRBD1. V lost 4 bases, J lost 7 bases, and 13 bases stayed unmatched. The CDR3 contains 17 residues. Germline CDR1 is SGHKS and CDR2 is YYEKEE (reference sequence). The DNA for the CDR3 is TGTGCCAGCAGCCCCCTCCCCGGGACAGGACTGAATTCACCCCTCCACTTT. Amino acids: CASSPLPGTGLNSPLHF. Drawing the rest from reference TRBV5-5 and TRBJ1-6, the complete variable domain is DAGVTQSPTHLIKTRGQQVTLRCSPISGHKSVSWYQQVLGQGPQFIFQYYEKEERGRGNFPDRFSARQFPNYSSELNVNALLLGDSALYLCASSPLPGTGLNSPLHFGNGTRLTVT.

DNA of the CDR3: TGTGCCAGCAGAACGAGGGGGCATGGCTACACCTTC. Protein sequence: CASRTRGHGYTF. The V call is TRBV12-3 or TRBV12-4, the J call TRBJ1-2; the match to TRBD1 covers 7 bases. The CDR3 has 12 amino acids. V dropped 6 bases and J dropped 6; count of bases not matched to a gene: 4.

The rearrangement uses TRBV5-5 and TRBJ2-3; weak D call: TRBD1 (5 bases). Germline V gene sequence: CDR1 SGHKS, CDR2 YYEKEE (reference sequence). The CDR3 covers 13 residues. Trimming cost V 1 base and J 6 bases, with 9 bases left between them. The CDR3 loop is CASSLSGSDTQYF. The CDR3 nucleotides read TGTGCCAGCAGCTTGTCAGGGTCTGATACGCAGTATTTT.

V gene TRBV2 combines with J gene TRBJ2-1; D may correspond to TRBD1 or TRBD2 (5 bases each). This CDR3 is 16 amino acids long. Trimming removed 4 bases at V and 0 bases at J, with 13 bases between. In germline, CDR1 is SNHLY, CDR2 FYNNEI. This CDR3 is CASSAEGKSSYNEQFF. Here the CDR3 DNA reads TGTGCCAGCAGTGCCGAGGGGAAGAGCTCCTACAATGAGCAGTTCTTC.

This chain links TRBV27 with TRBJ1-5, with D perhaps matching TRBD1 (5 bases). V lost 6 bases to trimming and J lost 2 bases, with 11 bases between them. The CDR3 sequence is 14 residues long. Germline CDR1 and CDR2: MNHEY and SMNVEV (reference sequence). CDR3: CASRGGLGNQPQHF. The CDR3, as DNA: TGTGCCAGCAGGGGGGGGTTGGGCAATCAGCCCCAGCATTTT.

This chain joins TRBV28 and TRBJ2-2; D might be TRBD1 (7 bases). Germline V gene sequence: CDR1 MDHEN, CDR2 SYDVKM. The length of the CDR3 is 14 residues. V was trimmed by 5 bases and J by 7 bases, leaving 14 bases between them. The CDR3 reads CASSLPGGIGELFF. CDR3 nucleotides: TGTGCCAGCAGTCTTCCAGGGGGGATCGGGGAGCTGTTTTTT.

The chain recombines TRBV6-1 with TRBJ1-1; no reliable D call. The germline V gene has CDR1 MNHNS and CDR2 SASEGT. The CDR3 length is 14 residues. Trimming removed 2 bases at V and 1 base at J, with 8 bases between. CDR3 DNA: TGTGCCAGCAGTGAACTCTTTAAGAACACTGAAGCTTTCTTT. Encoded protein: CASSELFKNTEAFF.

The rearrangement joins TRBV25-1 to TRBJ1-1; D remains unclear. The CDR3 has 13 residues. V was shortened by 5 bases and J by 1 base, with 8 bases between the two germline ends. Germline V gene data show CDR1 as MGHDK and CDR2 as SYGVNS. The DNA of the CDR3 is TGTGCCAGCAGTCAATCCCCGAACACTGAAGCTTTCTTT. This encodes CASSQSPNTEAFF.

CDR3 loop: CASKVGALYNEQFF. In DNA, the CDR3 is TGTGCCAGCAAGGTGGGTGCACTCTACAATGAGCAGTTCTTC. V and J are TRBV28 and TRBJ2-1; D gene uncertain. The CDR3 extends over 14 amino acids. Between the trimmed V and J ends, which lost 7 bases and 3 bases, there was a span of 13 bases. The germline gives CDR1 MDHEN, CDR2 SYDVKM.

In this sample, this clone turned up a few times. This chain joins TRBV7-8 and TRBJ1-5; D is possibly TRBD1 (5 bases). Between the trimmed V and J ends, which lost 0 bases and 6 bases, there was a span of 18 bases. Germline lookup yields CDR1 SGHVS and CDR2 FQNEAQ. CDR3 length: 17 amino acids. CDR3 sequence reads: CASSLAGFGGFGQPQHF. In DNA form, the CDR3 reads TGTGCCAGCAGCTTAGCAGGCTTTGGGGGGTTTGGTCAGCCCCAGCATTTT.